The clone carrying this T cell receptor (beta chain) was seen only a few times. Its target is not known. The entry originates in a study of vaccination effects on CD4 cells after COVID-19. Study at large: Viral peptide pool expansion of antigen-specific CD4+ T cells preceded sequencing in the ViraFEST assay. Findings of the study overall: Clones arising from infection and from vaccination showed marked clonal contraction late after vaccination.

Clones were sequenced by immunoSEQ multiplex PCR, and TCRdb holds only the in-frame ones, with some missing. The table lists about 73,000 clones, nearly 75% of them singletons, with 2% to 3% in the top ten. Culturing for around eleven days preceded CD4+ T cell isolation. Two doses of either BNT162b2 or mRNA-1273 were given to each participant. Prior SARS-CoV-2 infection was absent in the vaccine recipients, as shown by negative nucleocapsid antibodies. Half the medium was replaced with IL-2 medium on days 3 and 7. CDR1 is LGHNA and CDR2 is YNFKEQ in the germline V gene. Trimming stripped 2 bases from V and 10 bases from J, with 17 bases between. The CDR3 totals 14 residues.

The origin of this receptor is a human donor who received a COVID-19 vaccine. The rearrangement uses TRBV4-2 and TRBJ2-5; D is tentatively TRBD1 or TRBD2 (6 bases each). The sample consisted of CD4+ T cells from PBMCs cultured without peptide, taken after COVID-19 vaccination. CDR3: CASSQKGEARGQYF. The DNA of the CDR3 is TGTGCCAGCAGCCAAAAGGGGGAGGCTCGGGGCCAGTACTTC.